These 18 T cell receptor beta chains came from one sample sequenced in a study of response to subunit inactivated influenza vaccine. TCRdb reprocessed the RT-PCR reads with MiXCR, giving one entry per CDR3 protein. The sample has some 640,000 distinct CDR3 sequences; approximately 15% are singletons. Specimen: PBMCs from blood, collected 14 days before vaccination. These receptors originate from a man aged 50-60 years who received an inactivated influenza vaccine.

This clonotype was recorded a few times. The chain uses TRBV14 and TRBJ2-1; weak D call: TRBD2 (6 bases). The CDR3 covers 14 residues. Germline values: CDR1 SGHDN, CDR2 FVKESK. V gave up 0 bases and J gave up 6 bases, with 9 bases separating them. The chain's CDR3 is CASSQEEGGNEQFF. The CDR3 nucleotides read TGTGCCAGCAGCCAAGAGGAGGGTGGCAATGAGCAGTTCTTC.

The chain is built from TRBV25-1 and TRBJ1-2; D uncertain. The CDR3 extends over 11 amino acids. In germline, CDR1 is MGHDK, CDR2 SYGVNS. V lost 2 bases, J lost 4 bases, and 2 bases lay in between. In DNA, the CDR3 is TGTGCCAGCAGTGAAGCCTATGGCTACACCTTC. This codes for CASSEAYGYTF.

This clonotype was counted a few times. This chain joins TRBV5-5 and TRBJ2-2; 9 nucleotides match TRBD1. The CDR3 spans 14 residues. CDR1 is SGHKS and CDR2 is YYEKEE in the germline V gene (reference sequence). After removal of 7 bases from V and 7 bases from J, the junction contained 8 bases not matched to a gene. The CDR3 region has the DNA TGTGCCAGCCACCCTTACAGGGGGCGCGGGGAGCTGTTTTTT. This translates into CASHPYRGRGELFF.

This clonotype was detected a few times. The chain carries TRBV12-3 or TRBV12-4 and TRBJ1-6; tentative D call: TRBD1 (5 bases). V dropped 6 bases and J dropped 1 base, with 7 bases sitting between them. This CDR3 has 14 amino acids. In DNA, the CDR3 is TGTGCCAGCAGCCGACAGTCCTATAATTCACCCCTCCACTTT. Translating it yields CASSRQSYNSPLHF.

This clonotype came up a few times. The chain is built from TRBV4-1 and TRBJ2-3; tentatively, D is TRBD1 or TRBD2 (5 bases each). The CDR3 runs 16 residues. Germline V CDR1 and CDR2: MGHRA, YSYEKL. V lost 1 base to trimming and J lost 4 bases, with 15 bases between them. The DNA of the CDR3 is TGCGCCAGCAGCCAAGGGCCGGGACCTGGCGCAGATACGCAGTATTTT. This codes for CASSQGPGPGADTQYF.

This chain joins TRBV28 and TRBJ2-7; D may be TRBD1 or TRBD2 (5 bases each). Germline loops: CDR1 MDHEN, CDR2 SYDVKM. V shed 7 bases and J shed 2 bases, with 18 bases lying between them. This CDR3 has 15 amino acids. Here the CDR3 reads CASTPVGVNTYEQYF. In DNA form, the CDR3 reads TGTGCCAGCACCCCCGTGGGGGTAAACACCTACGAGCAGTACTTC.

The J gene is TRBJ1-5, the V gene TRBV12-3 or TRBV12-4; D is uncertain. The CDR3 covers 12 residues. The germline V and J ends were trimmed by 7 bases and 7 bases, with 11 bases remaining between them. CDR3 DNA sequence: TGTGCCAGCACTGAGGCTGGGCAGCCCCAGCATTTT. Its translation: CASTEAGQPQHF.

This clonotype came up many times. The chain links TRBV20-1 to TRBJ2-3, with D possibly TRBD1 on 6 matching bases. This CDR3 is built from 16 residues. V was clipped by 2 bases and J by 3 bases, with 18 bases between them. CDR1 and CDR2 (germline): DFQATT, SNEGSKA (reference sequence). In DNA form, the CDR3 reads TGCAGTGCTAGAACCCCTTCCAGGGGCGCGACAGATACGCAGTATTTT. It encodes CSARTPSRGATDTQYF.

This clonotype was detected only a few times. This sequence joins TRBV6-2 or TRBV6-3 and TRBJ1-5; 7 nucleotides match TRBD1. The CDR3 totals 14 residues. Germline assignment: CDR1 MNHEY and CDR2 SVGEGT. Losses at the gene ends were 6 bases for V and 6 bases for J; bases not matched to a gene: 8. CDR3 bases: TGTGCCAGCAGGAACCAGGGGGACGCTCAGCCCCAGCATTTT. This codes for CASRNQGDAQPQHF.

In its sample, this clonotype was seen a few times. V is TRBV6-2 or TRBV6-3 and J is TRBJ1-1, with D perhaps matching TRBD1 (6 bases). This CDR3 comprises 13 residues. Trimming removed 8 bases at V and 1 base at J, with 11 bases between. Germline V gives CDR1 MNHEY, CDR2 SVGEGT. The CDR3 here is CASYGQPNTEAFF. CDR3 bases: TGTGCCAGCTACGGACAGCCGAACACTGAAGCTTTCTTT.

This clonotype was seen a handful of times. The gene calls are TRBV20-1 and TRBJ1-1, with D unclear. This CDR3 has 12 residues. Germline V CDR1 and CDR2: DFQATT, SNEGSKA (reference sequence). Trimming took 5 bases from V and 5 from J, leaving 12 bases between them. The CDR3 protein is CSAPRLRTEAFF. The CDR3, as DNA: TGCAGTGCTCCTCGGTTGAGGACTGAAGCTTTCTTT.

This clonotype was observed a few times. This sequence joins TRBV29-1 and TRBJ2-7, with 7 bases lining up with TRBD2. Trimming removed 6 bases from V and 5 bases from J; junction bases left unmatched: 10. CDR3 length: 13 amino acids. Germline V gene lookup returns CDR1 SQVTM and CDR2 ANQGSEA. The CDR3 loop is CSVGGGQINEQYF. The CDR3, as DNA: TGCAGCGTGGGGGGGGGTCAAATAAACGAGCAGTACTTC.

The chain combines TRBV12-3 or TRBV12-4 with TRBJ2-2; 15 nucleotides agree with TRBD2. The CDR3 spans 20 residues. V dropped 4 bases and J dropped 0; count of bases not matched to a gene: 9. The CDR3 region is CASSSGTSGGPHSNTGELFF. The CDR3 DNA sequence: TGTGCCAGCAGTTCTGGGACTAGCGGGGGGCCCCATTCGAACACCGGGGAGCTGTTTTTT.

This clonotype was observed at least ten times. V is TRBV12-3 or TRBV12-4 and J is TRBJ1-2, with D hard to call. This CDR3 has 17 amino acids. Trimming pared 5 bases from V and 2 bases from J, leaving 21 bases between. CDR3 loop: CASSTTTPWTGNYGYTF. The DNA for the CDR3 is TGTGCCAGCAGTACGACTACACCCTGGACTGGCAACTATGGCTACACCTTC.

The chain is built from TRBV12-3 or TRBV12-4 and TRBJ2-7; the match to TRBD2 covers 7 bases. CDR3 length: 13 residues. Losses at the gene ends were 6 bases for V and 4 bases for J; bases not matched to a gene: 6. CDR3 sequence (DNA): TGTGCCAGCAGGCTAGCGGCAGCATACGAGCAGTACTTC. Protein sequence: CASRLAAAYEQYF.

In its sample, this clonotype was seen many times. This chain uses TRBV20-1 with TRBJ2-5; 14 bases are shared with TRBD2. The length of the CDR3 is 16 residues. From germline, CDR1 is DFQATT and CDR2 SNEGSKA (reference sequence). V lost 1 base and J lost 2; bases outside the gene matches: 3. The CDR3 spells CSARGLAGGGQETQYF. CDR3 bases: TGCAGTGCTAGAGGACTAGCGGGGGGGGGACAAGAGACCCAGTACTTC.

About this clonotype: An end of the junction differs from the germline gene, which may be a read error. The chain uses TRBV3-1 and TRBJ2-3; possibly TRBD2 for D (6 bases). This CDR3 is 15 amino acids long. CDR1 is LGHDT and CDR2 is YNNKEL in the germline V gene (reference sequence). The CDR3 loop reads CATSQEGTVGDTQYF. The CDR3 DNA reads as TGTGCCACCAGCCAAGAAGGGACTGTAGGAGATACGCAGTATTTT.

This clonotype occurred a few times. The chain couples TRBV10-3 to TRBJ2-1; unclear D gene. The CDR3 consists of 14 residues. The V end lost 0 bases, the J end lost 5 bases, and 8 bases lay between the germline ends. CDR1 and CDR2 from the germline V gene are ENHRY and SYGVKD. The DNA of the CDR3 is TGTGCCATCAGTGAGTCGGGCCGAAACAATGAGCAGTTCTTC. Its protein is CAISESGRNNEQFF.